The clone carrying this T cell receptor beta chain came up a few times. As yet, its antigen is unknown. Ophthalmopathy patients showed a Clinical Activity Score of at least 3, NOSPECS grade of at least 4 and duration under 3 months. Per the germline V gene, CDR1 is MNHNS and CDR2 is SASEGT. Trimming cost V 2 bases and J 9 bases, with 11 bases left between them. The CDR3 has 13 amino acids. Authors of the study amplified TCR beta CDR3 regions from RNA transcripts. First-round RT-PCR with HTBI primers amplified the TCR CDR3 region. TCRdb passed the multiplex PCR reads through MiXCR, listing each CDR3 protein once. The data show fewer than 500,000 distinct CDR3 sequences, roughly 14% seen once. The data derive from a study of T cells in Graves' hyperthyroidism and ophthalmopathy. Overall study context: Peripheral blood samples were taken at initial diagnosis, prior to any treatment. Study results and caveats: Most thyroid-expanded clonotypes above 0.001 were also found in blood. Onset of ophthalmopathy came a median around 7.1 months after the model predicted it.

The clonotype comes from a woman aged 25-40 years with Graves' ophthalmopathy. The sequenced material came from blood. This chain joins TRBV6-1 and TRBJ1-5, with D possibly being TRBD1 (5 bases). This chain's CDR3 is CASSEQGVVPQHF. For the CDR3, the DNA is TGTGCCAGCAGTGAACAAGGGGTAGTGCCCCAGCATTTT.